This passage covers 19 T cell receptor beta chains from one sample sequenced in a study of cytomegalovirus exposure and HLA in healthy donors. A multiplex PCR was run with 60 Vbeta primers and 13 Jbeta primers. This table comes from immunoSEQ multiplex PCR, and its TCRdb copy is limited to in-frame clones, with some not included. The sample includes around 130,000 clones, over 75% of them seen just once. The sequenced sample consisted of PBMCs. The receptors originated from a woman between 40 and 50 years old in good health and CMV-seropositive.

V gene TRBV15 combines with J gene TRBJ2-7; D call uncertain. The CDR3 is made up of 13 amino acids. The germline gives CDR1 LNHNV, CDR2 YYDKDF (reference sequence). The ends were cut back, 1 base at V and 7 bases at J, with 11 bases in the middle. The CDR3 is CATSRVTSEEQYF. CDR3 DNA sequence: TGTGCCACCAGCAGAGTGACTTCTGAAGAGCAGTACTTC.

The chain is built from TRBV7-9 and TRBJ1-5; 7 positions match TRBD1. Germline V gives CDR1 SEHNR, CDR2 FQNEAQ (reference sequence). The junction had 13 bases not matched to a gene; V was cut back by 6 bases and J by 11 bases. The CDR3 has 14 residues. The CDR3 DNA reads as TGTGCCAGCAGTCCCGGGACAGTGAGTGCGACCCAGCATTTT. Its protein product is CASSPGTVSATQHF.

The DNA of the CDR3 is TGTGCTTTGGGACAGGCCTATAGCAATCAGCCCCAGCATTTT. This gives the protein CALGQAYSNQPQHF. The rearrangement uses TRBV30 and TRBJ1-5, with TRBD1 identical over 8 bases. The CDR3 extends over 14 amino acids. CDR1 and CDR2 (germline): GTSNPN, SVGIG (reference sequence).

This clone was detected only once. CDR3 in amino acids: CATSTGEGYYGYTF. The CDR3 DNA sequence: TGTGCCACCAGCACTGGAGAGGGTTACTATGGCTACACCTTC. The V and J genes are TRBV15 and TRBJ1-2, with D uncertain. There are 14 residues in the CDR3. Germline V CDR1 and CDR2: LNHNV, YYDKDF (reference sequence). V lost 4 bases and J lost 3, with 12 bases in between.

The V gene is TRBV30, the J gene TRBJ1-6; 8 nucleotides align to TRBD1. V lost 2 bases to trimming and J lost 13 bases; unmatched junction nucleotides: 19. Germline V gene sequence: CDR1 GTSNPN, CDR2 SVGIG (reference sequence). The CDR3 runs 17 residues. The CDR3 coding sequence is TGTGCCTGGAGTTTTCGGGGACAGGTGGGAATGTCTCACCCCCTCCACTTT. This encodes CAWSFRGQVGMSHPLHF.

In its sample, this clone was seen a few times. The rearrangement uses TRBV7-9 and TRBJ1-4; no definite D call. The CDR3 is 11 amino acids. Trimming took off 7 bases at V and 8 bases at J, with 8 bases between the two ends. Per germline, CDR1 SEHNR and CDR2 FQNEAQ (reference sequence). The CDR3 DNA is TGTGCCAGCACCTCGGGAGAAAAACTGTTTTTT. Encoded protein: CASTSGEKLFF.

The chain uses TRBV28 and TRBJ1-5, with a tentative D call TRBD1 (5 bases). This CDR3 comprises 14 residues. Germline loops: CDR1 MDHEN, CDR2 SYDVKM. Trimming stripped 7 bases from V and 5 bases from J, with 15 bases between. CDR3 bases: TGTGCCAGCAATCCCGGGGGGGTAGATCAGCCCCAGCATTTT. This sequence encodes CASNPGGVDQPQHF. Full variable domain (missing parts from reference TRBV28 and TRBJ1-5): DVKVTQSSRYLVKRTGEKVFLECVQDMDHENMFWYRQDPGLGLRLIYFSYDVKMKEKGDIPEGYSVSREKKERFSLILESASTNQTSMYLCASNPGGVDQPQHFGDGTRLSIL.

This chain links TRBV7-2 with TRBJ2-1; 10 bases align to TRBD2. The V segment lost 4 bases and the J segment 4 bases; nucleotides outside the gene matches: 7. Germline loops: CDR1 SGHTA, CDR2 FQGNSA. CDR3 length equals 16 residues. CDR3 coding DNA: TGTGCCAGCAGCTATCTAGCGGGAGCCGTTTACAATGAGCAGTTCTTC. Translating it yields CASSYLAGAVYNEQFF.

In this sample, this clone turned up a few times. The junction does not match germline at one end; this may be a read error. V usage is TRBV29-1 and J usage is TRBJ2-3; 16 bases are shared with TRBD2. The germline CDR1 and CDR2 sequences are SQVTM and ANQGSEA. The CDR3 loop spans 14 amino acids. The CDR3 loop is CSVETGTSGRVSDF. In DNA, the CDR3 is TGCAGCGTTGAGACCGGGACTAGCGGGAGGGTTTCGGATTTT.

This rearrangement joins TRBV28 to TRBJ1-5, with 11 bases matching TRBD1. Germline V lookup: CDR1 MDHEN, CDR2 SYDVKM. The junction had 11 bases not matched to a gene; V was cut back by 5 bases and J by 8 bases. The CDR3 has 16 amino acids. The CDR3 region has the DNA TGTGCCAGCAGTCCTCTTCGGGACAGGGGGTTTGAGCCCCAGCATTTT. This sequence encodes CASSPLRDRGFEPQHF.

CDR3 nucleotide sequence: TGTGCCAGCAGCCGGGGCGCGGGAGGCACCACTAGCACAGATACGCAGTATTTT. It codes for CASSRGAGGTTSTDTQYF. The V call is TRBV9, the J call TRBJ2-3, with 8 bases lining up with TRBD2. From germline, CDR1 is SGDLS and CDR2 YYNGEE. The CDR3 is 18 amino acids. The ends lost 4 bases at V and 0 bases at J; junction bases unmatched: 13.

This chain joins TRBV4-2 and TRBJ2-5; D is possibly TRBD1 (6 bases). Germline-derived CDR1 and CDR2 are LGHNA and YNFKEQ. The V and J ends lost 1 base and 4 bases respectively, with 13 bases between them. The CDR3 spans 15 residues. The CDR3 sequence is CASSQARGGIETQYF. CDR3 nucleotides: TGTGCCAGCAGCCAAGCCAGGGGTGGGATAGAGACCCAGTACTTC.

Written as DNA, the CDR3 is TGTGCCAGCAGTTCTCAGGGTAGTGAGGAGTACTTC. This codes for CASSSQGSEEYF. The chain carries TRBV27 and TRBJ2-5; D is perhaps TRBD1 (5 bases). The V gene lost 4 bases and the J gene lost 12 bases, with 15 bases spanning the gap. This CDR3 is built from 12 residues. Germline CDR1 MNHEY, CDR2 SMNVEV (reference sequence).

V and J are TRBV6-5 and TRBJ1-2, with D uncertain. The germline CDR1 and CDR2 sequences are MNHEY and SVGAGI. The V end lost 0 bases, the J end lost 0 bases, and 5 bases lay between the germline ends. The CDR3 covers 14 residues. DNA for the CDR3: TGTGCCAGCAGTTACTCGCCAGCTAACTATGGCTACACCTTC. It codes for CASSYSPANYGYTF.

This chain links TRBV9 with TRBJ1-1; D possibly corresponds to TRBD1 (6 bases). There are 13 residues in the CDR3. Per the germline V gene, CDR1 is SGDLS and CDR2 is YYNGEE. The V end was cut by 3 bases, the J end by 6 bases, with 12 bases between. The CDR3 DNA is TGTGCCAGCAGCGGAGGGGGACGGGCTGAAGCTTTCTTT. Translation gives CASSGGGRAEAFF.

This clone was recorded once. The rearrangement links TRBV15 to TRBJ2-3, with D maybe TRBD2 (5 bases). CDR1 LNHNV and CDR2 YYDKDF come from the germline V gene (reference sequence). There are 13 residues in the CDR3. V was trimmed by 3 bases and J by 5 bases, leaving 9 bases between them. The CDR3 DNA reads TGTGCCACCAGCAGGGGAGTGGGAGATACGCAGTATTTT. It encodes CATSRGVGDTQYF.

The chain links TRBV7-3 to TRBJ2-5, with TRBD1 matching 8 bases. The V gene's germline CDR1 is SGHTA and CDR2 FQGTGA. The CDR3 contains 16 residues. J was trimmed by 1 base and V by 5 bases; bases with no gene match: 9. The CDR3, as DNA: TGTGCCAGCAGCATTACCGGGACAGGCAGCCAAGAGACCCAGTACTTC. Residues: CASSITGTGSQETQYF.

The J gene is TRBJ2-7, the V gene TRBV5-6; a weak D match, TRBD2 (6 bases). With 4 bases removed from V and 2 bases from J, the gap between germline ends came to 13 bases. Germline V gene data show CDR1 as SGHDT and CDR2 as YYEEEE. The CDR3 is 14 amino acids. The CDR3 DNA follows: TGTGCCAGCAGCCCTCCCGGGGGTACCTACGAGCAGTACTTC. The encoded protein is CASSPPGGTYEQYF.

The J gene is TRBJ2-5, the V gene TRBV6-6; a possible D gene is TRBD1 (6 bases). This CDR3 spans 13 amino acids. Germline values: CDR1 MNHNY, CDR2 SVGAGI (reference sequence). Deletions cut 6 bases from V and 3 bases from J, with 11 bases between. The DNA for the CDR3 is TGTGCCAGCAGCCAGGGGTACAAAGAGACCCAGTACTTC. It codes for CASSQGYKETQYF.